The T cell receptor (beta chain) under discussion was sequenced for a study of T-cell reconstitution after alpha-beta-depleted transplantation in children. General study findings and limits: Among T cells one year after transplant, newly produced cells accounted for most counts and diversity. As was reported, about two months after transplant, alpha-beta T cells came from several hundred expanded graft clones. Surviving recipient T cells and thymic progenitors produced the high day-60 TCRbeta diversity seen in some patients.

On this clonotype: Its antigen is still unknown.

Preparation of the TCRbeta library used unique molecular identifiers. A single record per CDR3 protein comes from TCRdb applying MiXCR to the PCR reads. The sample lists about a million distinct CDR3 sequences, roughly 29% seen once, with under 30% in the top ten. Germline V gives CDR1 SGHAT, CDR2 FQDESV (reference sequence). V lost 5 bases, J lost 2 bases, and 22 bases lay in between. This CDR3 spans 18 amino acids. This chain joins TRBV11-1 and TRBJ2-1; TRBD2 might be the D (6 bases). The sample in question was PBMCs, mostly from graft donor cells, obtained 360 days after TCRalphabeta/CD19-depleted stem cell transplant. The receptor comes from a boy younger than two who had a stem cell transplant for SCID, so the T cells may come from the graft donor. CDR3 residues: CASSPPADYLDAYNEQFF. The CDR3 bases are TGTGCCAGCAGCCCGCCCGCGGACTACCTGGATGCCTACAATGAGCAGTTCTTC.